These 17 T cell receptor beta chains came from one sample sequenced in a study of T cells in localized non-small cell lung cancer. Assay used: immunoSEQ multiplex PCR; TCRdb lists only in-frame clones, some missing. Of tens of thousands of clones detected, approximately 90% appear once; the ten largest clones hold around 4.2%. This material consisted of peripheral blood, taken before any cancer treatment. Every receptor here comes from a male donor at least 60 years old with stage III lung adenocarcinoma.

This chain links TRBV10-2 with TRBJ2-7; no reliable D call. There are 12 residues in the CDR3. V was trimmed by 3 bases and J by 4 bases, leaving 7 bases between them. Germline CDR1 and CDR2: WSHSY and SAAADI. The CDR3 here is CASSDRQYEQYF. CDR3 nucleotide sequence: TGCGCCAGCAGTGATCGCCAATACGAGCAGTACTTC.

The chain couples TRBV19 to TRBJ2-7; 8 nucleotides align to TRBD1. From germline, CDR1 is LNHDA and CDR2 SQIVND (reference sequence). The CDR3 sequence is 13 residues long. V was clipped by 6 bases and J by 2 bases; unmatched bases: 3. CDR3 DNA sequence: TGTGCCAGTAGGGACAGGGAAGCCTACGAGCAGTACTTC. Its protein product is CASRDREAYEQYF. The entire variable domain, with the rest obtained from reference TRBV19 and TRBJ2-7, is as follows: DGGITQSPKYLFRKEGQNVTLSCEQNLNHDAMYWYRQDPGQGLRLIYYSQIVNDFQKGDIAEGYSVSREKKESFPLTVTSAQKNPTAFYLCASRDREAYEQYFGPGTRLTVT.

The V gene is TRBV27, the J gene TRBJ2-2, with TRBD1 matching 7 bases. The V segment lost 6 bases and the J segment 2 bases; nucleotides outside the gene matches: 15. This CDR3 has 18 residues. Looked up from germline, CDR1 is MNHEY and CDR2 is SMNVEV (reference sequence). This chain's CDR3 is CASSADRITLGNTGELFF. The CDR3 coding sequence is TGTGCCAGCAGCGCGGACAGGATCACCCTGGGTAACACCGGGGAGCTGTTTTTT.

This chain uses TRBV19 with TRBJ1-3; D may be TRBD1 (5 bases). With 2 bases removed from V and 2 bases from J, the gap between germline ends came to 10 bases. CDR3 length: 15 amino acids. The germline CDR1 and CDR2 sequences are LNHDA and SQIVND (reference sequence). The CDR3 here is CASSISGTPGNTIYF. The CDR3 DNA reads as TGTGCCAGTAGTATATCCGGGACCCCTGGAAACACCATATATTTT.

The rearrangement joins TRBV20-1 to TRBJ1-1, with D hard to call. The CDR3 consists of 10 residues. The germline gives CDR1 DFQATT, CDR2 SNEGSKA (reference sequence). CDR3 bases: TGCAGGCCAGGCAGCTATGAAGCTTTCTTT. It is translated as CRPGSYEAFF.

The rearrangement joins TRBV4-2 to TRBJ2-7; TRBD1 aligns across 11 bases. The CDR3 has 18 amino acids. V trimming: 3 bases; J trimming: 6 bases; junction bases outside the gene matches: 16. Germline V lookup: CDR1 LGHNA, CDR2 YNFKEQ. The CDR3 DNA is TGTGCCAGCAGCCAGCCCAACCTCCCGGGACAGGGGGTTGGCGAGCAGTACTTC. Translating it yields CASSQPNLPGQGVGEQYF.

This clone rates as large. V and J are TRBV7-9 and TRBJ2-5; 7 nucleotides match TRBD1. The V and J ends lost 4 bases and 5 bases, in that order; junction bases with no gene match: 10. This CDR3 is 15 amino acids long. Looked up from germline, CDR1 is SEHNR and CDR2 is FQNEAQ (reference sequence). The CDR3 DNA follows: TGTGCCAGCAGCTATACGACAGGGTCTCAGGAGACCCAGTACTTC. Translation gives CASSYTTGSQETQYF.

This clone was observed a few times. The chain couples TRBV21-1 to TRBJ1-1. TRBV21-1 is labeled a pseudogene. The CDR3 has 14 residues. The chain's CDR3 is CASSKRASRAEAFF. In DNA, the CDR3 is TGTGCCAGCAGCAAAAGGGCGTCAAGGGCTGAAGCTTTCTTT.

The chain joins TRBV2 to TRBJ2-7, with 7 bases matching TRBD1. Germline-derived CDR1 and CDR2 are SNHLY and FYNNEI. V shed 7 bases and J 0 bases; nucleotides not matched to a gene: 6. The CDR3 length is 14 residues. Written as DNA, the CDR3 is TGTGCCAGCACCAAGGGGGCCTCCTCCTACGAGCAGTACTTC. Translating gives CASTKGASSYEQYF.

V gene TRBV19 combines with J gene TRBJ1-2, with 7 bases lining up with TRBD1. The J segment lost 0 bases and the V segment lost 5 bases, leaving 18 bases of the junction unmatched. This CDR3 is built from 19 residues. CDR1 is LNHDA and CDR2 is SQIVND in the germline V gene (reference sequence). This CDR3 is CASSLGPGTEYYTNYGYTF. CDR3 DNA: TGTGCCAGTAGTCTAGGGCCAGGGACAGAGTACTACACTAACTATGGCTACACCTTC.

J is TRBJ2-5 and V is TRBV29-1; D not resolved. V lost 4 bases, J lost 5 bases, and 14 bases lay in between. Germline CDR1 SQVTM, CDR2 ANQGSEA. The CDR3 sequence is 13 residues long. Here the CDR3 reads CSVGVGQWETQYF. CDR3 bases: TGCAGCGTTGGGGTTGGCCAGTGGGAGACCCAGTACTTC.

The chain uses TRBV20-1 and TRBJ2-7; tentative D call: TRBD2 (6 bases). The length of the CDR3 is 11 residues. Germline-derived CDR1 and CDR2 are DFQATT and SNEGSKA (reference sequence). V was pared by 5 bases and J by 3 bases, with 8 bases between. The CDR3 sequence: CSAATSYEQYF. The CDR3 nucleotides are TGCAGTGCTGCGACTAGCTACGAGCAGTACTTC.

V and J are TRBV5-1 and TRBJ2-7; TRBD1 agrees at 10 bases. Germline V gives CDR1 SGHRS, CDR2 YFSETQ. The CDR3 is 16 residues long. J lost 3 bases, V lost 4 bases, and 10 bases had no gene match. CDR3 region: CASSQEPGQGFYEQYF. The CDR3 DNA reads as TGCGCCAGCAGCCAAGAGCCGGGACAGGGGTTCTACGAGCAGTACTTC.

The chain uses TRBV5-1 and TRBJ2-2, with D possibly being TRBD1 (6 bases). Trimming took off 7 bases at V and 4 bases at J, with 11 bases between the two ends. The CDR3 has 13 residues. The germline CDR1 and CDR2 sequences are SGHRS and YFSETQ. CDR3 DNA sequence: TGCGCCAGCCGACAGGTTATCACCGGGGAGCTGTTTTTT. This sequence encodes CASRQVITGELFF.

This clone has a single count. The CDR3 DNA reads as TGTGCCAGCAGCCAAGCCGTAGGCGGAAGCACAGATACGCAGTATTTT. Translating gives CASSQAVGGSTDTQYF. The chain is built from TRBV4-2 and TRBJ2-3; D not certain. The ends were cut back, 1 base at V and 0 bases at J, with 11 bases in the middle. This CDR3 is 16 amino acids long. Germline V lookup: CDR1 LGHNA, CDR2 YNFKEQ.

This clone has only a few counts. The rearrangement joins TRBV7-9 to TRBJ1-5; perhaps TRBD1 as D (6 bases). V lost 5 bases, J lost 0 bases, and 8 bases lay in between. Per the germline V gene, CDR1 is SEHNR and CDR2 is FQNEAQ (reference sequence). The CDR3 has 14 amino acids. The CDR3 spells CASSPGVSNQPQHF. As DNA, the CDR3 is TGTGCCAGCAGCCCAGGGGTTAGCAATCAGCCCCAGCATTTT.

The chain recombines TRBV9 with TRBJ2-6; unclear D gene. The V gene lost 3 bases and the J gene lost 4 bases, with 8 bases spanning the gap. This CDR3 spans 14 amino acids. Looked up from germline, CDR1 is SGDLS and CDR2 is YYNGEE. The CDR3 coding sequence is TGTGCCAGCAGCGCCGAAGCCGGGGCCAACGTCCTGACTTTC. This gives the protein CASSAEAGANVLTF. Variable domain in full (rest from reference TRBV9 and TRBJ2-6): DSGVTQTPKHLITATGQRVTLRCSPRSGDLSVYWYQQSLDQGLQFLIQYYNGEERAKGNILERFSAQQFPDLHSELNLSSLELGDSALYFCASSAEAGANVLTFGAGSRLTVL.